This TCR beta chain was profiled in a study of identical twins. J lost 7 bases, V lost 9 bases, and 9 bases had no gene match. In germline, CDR1 is LNHNV, CDR2 YYDKDF (reference sequence). This CDR3 contains 16 residues. MiXCR was run by TCRdb on the 5' RACE reads, yielding one entry per CDR3 protein. The table has 500,000 to 600,000 distinct CDR3 sequences, roughly a fifth seen once; the top ten hold about 0.91%. These data are also associated with another study on T cells expressing NK-cell markers.

The chain has TRBV15 and TRBJ2-1; the match to TRBD2 covers 16 bases. This receptor was identified in a young woman in good health. The sequencing sample was made of CD4+ T cells sorted from blood. CDR3 protein: CATELGTSGRGNEQFF. The CDR3 bases are TGTGCCACTGAACTGGGGACTAGCGGGAGGGGGAATGAGCAGTTCTTC.